These 15 T cell receptor beta chains were sequenced from one sample in a study of OX40 agonist ivuxolimab in advanced cancers. The repertoire was sequenced with immunoSEQ multiplex PCR; TCRdb's copy has only in-frame clones and lacks some. This repertoire shows tens of thousands of clones, about 89% found once; its top ten account for 11% to 15%. Here the sequenced sample was CD4+ or CD8+ T cells sorted from blood, taken in a trial of the OX40 agonist ivuxolimab. Receptors originate from an adult with an advanced solid tumor such as melanoma, head and neck, liver or kidney cancer.

The rearrangement links TRBV7-6 to TRBJ2-2; D tentatively reads TRBD1 or TRBD2 (5 bases each). The CDR3 runs to 15 residues. Germline V gene data show CDR1 as SGHVS and CDR2 as FNYEAQ. V lost 5 bases and J lost 5, with 15 bases in between. In nucleotides, the CDR3 is TGTGCCAGCAGCCCTGGGGGTACAAGGACCGGGGAGCTGTTTTTT. This translates into CASSPGGTRTGELFF.

The rearrangement joins TRBV7-2 to TRBJ1-1; 8 bases agree with TRBD1. V lost 6 bases to trimming and J lost 4 bases; unmatched junction nucleotides: 4. CDR1 is SGHTA and CDR2 is FQGNSA in the germline V gene. There are 13 residues in the CDR3. In DNA, the CDR3 is TGTGCCAGCAGACGGCAGGGGGCCACTGAAGCTTTCTTT. Protein sequence: CASRRQGATEAFF.

The chain employs TRBV28 and TRBJ2-7, with 10 positions matching TRBD1. This CDR3 contains 16 residues. CDR1 MDHEN and CDR2 SYDVKM come from the germline V gene. After removal of 7 bases from V and 0 bases from J, the junction contained 9 bases not matched to a gene. The chain's CDR3 is CASITTGTGDSYEQYF. CDR3 nucleotide sequence: TGTGCCAGCATTACTACCGGGACAGGGGACTCCTACGAGCAGTACTTC.

The chain links TRBV28 to TRBJ2-1; TRBD2 aligns across 9 bases. This CDR3 spans 14 amino acids. Germline trimming cut 2 bases from V and 7 bases from J; bases unmatched to any gene: 3. Germline CDR1 MDHEN, CDR2 SYDVKM. CDR3: CASSLAGGRNEQFF. The CDR3 region has the DNA TGTGCCAGCAGTTTAGCGGGAGGGCGAAATGAGCAGTTCTTC.

The V and J genes are TRBV25-1 and TRBJ2-1, with 8 nucleotides matching TRBD1. The CDR3 consists of 15 residues. The germline CDR1 and CDR2 sequences are MGHDK and SYGVNS. V was pared by 4 bases and J by 9 bases, with 11 bases of the junction left unmatched. Here the CDR3 reads CASSAPGTGVREQFF. The CDR3 coding sequence is TGTGCCAGCAGTGCCCCTGGGACAGGTGTACGTGAGCAGTTCTTC.

This clone was observed a single time. This sequence joins TRBV7-3 and TRBJ1-2; D ambiguous. Per germline, CDR1 SGHTA and CDR2 FQGTGA. The CDR3 is made up of 13 amino acids. The ends were cut back, 1 base at V and 5 bases at J, with 8 bases in the middle. This CDR3 reads CASSLIADYGYTF. DNA of the CDR3: TGTGCCAGCAGCTTAATCGCGGATTATGGCTACACCTTC.

Only one count was recorded for this clone. V usage is TRBV19 and J usage is TRBJ1-2; no clear D gene. Germline V lookup: CDR1 LNHDA, CDR2 SQIVND (reference sequence). The CDR3 has 10 residues. Trimming stripped 4 bases from V and 3 bases from J, with 0 bases between. The CDR3 bases are TGTGCCAGTAGTAACTATGGCTACACCTTC. The encoded protein is CASSNYGYTF.

V is TRBV6-1 and J is TRBJ2-1; 7 bases align to TRBD1. V shed 6 bases, J shed 10 bases, and the junction held 15 bases outside the gene matches. CDR1 and CDR2 (germline): MNHNS, SASEGT. The CDR3 runs to 15 residues. The CDR3 loop reads CASRGTRQGLREQFF. The CDR3 region has the DNA TGTGCCAGCAGGGGGACGAGACAGGGCCTTCGGGAGCAGTTCTTC.

The chain has TRBV7-9 and TRBJ1-1; D possibly corresponds to TRBD1 (5 bases). This CDR3 is built from 13 residues. CDR1 is SEHNR, CDR2 FQNEAQ, per germline (reference sequence). The V and J ends lost 8 bases and 1 base respectively, with 11 bases between them. CDR3 sequence reads: CASSRGENTEAFF. CDR3 in DNA: TGTGCCAGCTCGCGGGGGGAGAACACTGAAGCTTTCTTT. The complete variable domain, with remaining parts taken from reference TRBV7-9 and TRBJ1-1, reads DTGVSQNPRHKITKRGQNVTFRCDPISEHNRLYWYRQTLGQGPEFLTYFQNEAQLEKSRLLSDRFSAERPKGSFSTLEIQRTEQGDSAMYLCASSRGENTEAFFGQGTRLTVV.

The genes are TRBV9 and TRBJ2-1; 11 bases are shared with TRBD2. The length of the CDR3 is 17 residues. The junction had 8 bases not matched to a gene; V was cut back by 0 bases and J by 6 bases. The germline CDR1 and CDR2 sequences are SGDLS and YYNGEE. The CDR3 protein is CASSVVTSGSGSNEQFF. CDR3 in DNA: TGTGCCAGCAGCGTAGTAACTAGCGGGAGTGGATCCAATGAGCAGTTCTTC.

V gene TRBV9 combines with J gene TRBJ1-1; TRBD1 might be the D (6 bases). Per the germline V gene, CDR1 is SGDLS and CDR2 is YYNGEE. The V and J ends lost 4 bases and 0 bases respectively, with 16 bases between them. CDR3 length: 16 residues. The CDR3 DNA follows: TGTGCCAGCAGCACGCAAACAGGGATAGTGAACACTGAAGCTTTCTTT. Protein product: CASSTQTGIVNTEAFF.

CDR3 protein: CASSLTGYTEAFF. Written as DNA, the CDR3 is TGTGCCAGCAGTTTAACAGGTTACACTGAAGCTTTCTTT. This chain links TRBV27 with TRBJ1-1; D may be TRBD1 (5 bases). The V end was cut by 2 bases, the J end by 3 bases, with 7 bases between. Germline-derived CDR1 and CDR2 are MNHEY and SMNVEV (reference sequence). This CDR3 region has 13 residues.

The genes are TRBV5-1 and TRBJ2-5; D tentatively reads TRBD1 or TRBD2 (5 bases each). Trimming shortened V by 4 bases and J by 5 bases, and 21 bases separated the two germline ends. CDR1 and CDR2 from the germline V gene are SGHRS and YFSETQ. The length of the CDR3 is 16 residues. The CDR3 region is CASSPGWGTLGETQYF. DNA for the CDR3: TGCGCCAGCAGCCCCGGGTGGGGGACGCTTGGGGAGACCCAGTACTTC.

The rearrangement uses TRBV18 and TRBJ2-7, with TRBD1 matching 7 bases. J lost 2 bases, V lost 6 bases, and 4 bases had no gene match. The CDR3 sequence is 13 residues long. Germline CDR1 is KGHSH and CDR2 is LQKENI. CDR3 in amino acids: CASSGTGAYEQYF. The CDR3, as DNA: TGTGCCAGCTCGGGAACAGGGGCCTACGAGCAGTACTTC.

This clone appeared once. The chain's CDR3 is CASSFWDRFGGYTF. For the CDR3, the DNA is TGTGCCAGCAGTTTCTGGGACAGGTTCGGAGGCTACACCTTC. V is TRBV28 and J is TRBJ1-2; 8 bases fit TRBD1. The CDR3 loop spans 14 amino acids. The V segment lost 3 bases and the J segment 8 bases; nucleotides outside the gene matches: 8. Germline V gives CDR1 MDHEN, CDR2 SYDVKM.